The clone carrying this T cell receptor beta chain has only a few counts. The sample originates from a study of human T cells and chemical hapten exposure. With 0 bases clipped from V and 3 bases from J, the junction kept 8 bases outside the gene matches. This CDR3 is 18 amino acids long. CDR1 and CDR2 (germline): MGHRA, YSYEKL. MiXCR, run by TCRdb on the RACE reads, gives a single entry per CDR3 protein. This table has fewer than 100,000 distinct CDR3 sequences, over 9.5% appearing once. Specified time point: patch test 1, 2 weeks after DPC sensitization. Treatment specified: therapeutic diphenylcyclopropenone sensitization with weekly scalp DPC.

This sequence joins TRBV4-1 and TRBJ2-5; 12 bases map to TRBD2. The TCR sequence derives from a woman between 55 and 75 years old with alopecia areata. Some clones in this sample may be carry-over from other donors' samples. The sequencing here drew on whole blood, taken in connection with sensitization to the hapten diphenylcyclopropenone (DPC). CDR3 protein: CASSQERASGGVKETQYF. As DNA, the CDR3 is TGCGCCAGCAGCCAAGAACGGGCTAGCGGGGGGGTAAAAGAGACCCAGTACTTC.